This T cell receptor beta chain was recovered during a study of early stage breast cancer tumors (dated by TCRdb to 2016 to 2017). For context, the study as a whole: Of the 16 invasive breast tumors, some twelve were found to be estrogen receptor-positive, progesterone receptor-positive and HER2-negative. Of the roughly 12 ER+/PR+/HER2- tumors, eight were classified as invasive ductal carcinomas and four as invasive lobular carcinomas. The samples as a whole yielded around 2.5 million detected templates, corresponding to about 1.1 million unique clonotypes. The average read coverage per sample was roughly 10-fold.

On this clone itself: Its antigen remains unidentified. Base quality data are lacking; no much larger clone is found one base away.

Counted from cysteine to phenylalanine, this CDR3 has 16 amino acids. The kept DNA is CDR3 alone, 48 bases in frame from the first base. Relative to germline, V is 3 bases shorter and J is 1 base shorter, with 12 bases between their ends. From the germline V gene, CDR1 is KGHSH and CDR2 is LQKENI. Each sample was amplified as two independent genomic DNA replicates: approximately 0.5 ug for blood and 1.5 ug for tumor or normal breast. Following the manufacturer's instructions, the ImmunoSeq Intro kit was used to carry out TCRB sequencing on genomic DNA. Multiplex PCR ran around 29 cycles with proprietary primers and spike-in control sequences for absolute quantification. Single-end 150-bp reads were used to sequence an 87-bp fragment covering the CDR3 and the flanking V and J genes. Seven samples, with two replicates for each sample, were multiplexed per lane of an Illumina MiSeq using version 3.0 chemistry. As for how the authors treated the data: The vendor's proprietary pipeline processed the raw data and merged both replicates into a single result for each sample. A clonotype was defined as productive rearrangements that share the same V-gene family, CDR3 amino acid sequence and J-gene segment. Clonality was computed as 1 minus the normalized Shannon entropy (Pielou evenness) of TCRB abundances. T cell density was estimated as total templates divided by the number of input cells, with the number of input cells inferred from the DNA input amount. Recon, run with its default parameters, was used to estimate overall repertoire diversity and clonality. Clonotypes with over 0.1% abundance in tumor and at least 32-fold higher abundance in tumor than in normal breast were defined as tumor-enriched. What TCRdb holds here is the immuneACCESS table cut down to in-frame rearrangements. Part of the clones is not present; checked against another copy, under half of the missing clones reflect an unresolved V gene, and the others are unexplained. V, J and clone size were drawn from that table, and D and trimming were deduced from the DNA. This sample holds about 9,000 clones; around 71% were observed only once. The top ten hold about 6.6% of the sample.

On the study overall, not on this receptor specifically: Enriched TCRB sequences shared across patients were found to be mostly commonly generated sequences that were unlikely to play an important role in the tumor microenvironment. Bulk genomic DNA sequencing of unsorted cells missed chain pairing and functional markers such as CD4, CD8 and FOXP3. Compared with adjacent normal breast tissue, tumors had roughly 2.5-fold higher T cell density and higher clonality. Repertoires from blood resembled normal breast more closely than tumor, and using blood as a reference for each tissue separated tumor from normal in about 90% of the 16 patients. Because the cohort was small, analysis by tumor subtype was not possible.

Dicing about 17-55 mg of tumor tissue typically produced more than 2.5 ug of DNA. The study profiled bulk TCR beta-chain repertoires in matched peripheral blood, tumor and adjacent normal breast tissue taken from approximately 15 patients with early-stage breast cancer. Once resection was done, tumor tissue identified by eye was cut out and put into prechilled RNAlater. Using a TissueLyser II, about 18-55 mg of tumor tissue was diced and homogenized in RLTplus buffer with beta-mercaptoethanol and antifoaming agent. The Qiagen AllPrep DNA/RNA Mini kit was used for genomic DNA extraction. The rearrangement combines TRBV18 with TRBJ2-2, with the D gene too uncertain to name. This receptor was taken from a person aged 50-59 years with breast cancer. Sequenced input: breast tumor tissue. Read as DNA, the sequence is TGTGCCAGCTCACCCTTACCAACACAGAACACCGGGGAGCTGTTTTTT. It encodes CASSPLPTQNTGELFF.